The T cell receptor (beta chain) under discussion was sequenced for a study of blood T cell repertoires in COVID-19. Looking at the study overall: Samples came from the United States, Italy and Spain, spanning acute and convalescent COVID-19.

Repertoires were generated with immunoSEQ multiplex PCR, while TCRdb's copy carries only in-frame clones and drops some. The sample lists a few hundred thousand clones, roughly nine tenths occurring once. Trimming left V 8 bases short and J 4 bases short, with 8 bases between. The CDR3 covers 11 residues. Germline CDR1 is SNHLY and CDR2 is FYNNEI. Participants, roughly 18 to 90 years old, spanned about two dozen US areas. Cohorts were assigned according to the clinical history that participants reported. The sequence came from a woman in her forties who had been exposed to COVID-19. The rearrangement joins TRBV2 to TRBJ1-1; D unclear. Sequences were obtained from PBMCs or T cells enriched from blood (not recorded which). The CDR3 loop is CASLDPTEAFF. The CDR3 bases are TGTGCCAGCCTAGACCCCACTGAAGCTTTCTTT.